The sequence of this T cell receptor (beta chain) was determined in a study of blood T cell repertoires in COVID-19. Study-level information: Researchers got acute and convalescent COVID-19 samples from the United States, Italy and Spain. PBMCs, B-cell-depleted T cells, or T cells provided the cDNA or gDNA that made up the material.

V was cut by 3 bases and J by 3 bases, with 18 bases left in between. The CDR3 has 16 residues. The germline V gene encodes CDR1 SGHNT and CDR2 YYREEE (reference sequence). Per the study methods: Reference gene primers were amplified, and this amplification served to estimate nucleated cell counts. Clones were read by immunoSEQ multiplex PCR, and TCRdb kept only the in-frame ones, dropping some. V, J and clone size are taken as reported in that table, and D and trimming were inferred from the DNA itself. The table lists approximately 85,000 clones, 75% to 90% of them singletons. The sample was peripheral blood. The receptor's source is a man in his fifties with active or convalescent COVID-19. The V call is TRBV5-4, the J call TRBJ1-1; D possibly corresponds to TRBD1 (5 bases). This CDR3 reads CASSSLGGERYTEAFF. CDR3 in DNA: TGTGCCAGCAGCTCACTCGGAGGGGAAAGGTACACTGAAGCTTTCTTT.